The 23 T cell receptor beta chains listed next were all sequenced from one sample in a study of blood T cell repertoires in COVID-19. TCRdb's table, derived via immunoSEQ multiplex PCR, lists solely in-frame clones and lacks some. The sample has about 150,000 clones; 81% are singletons. The material sequenced was peripheral blood. The origin of the receptors is a human donor with acute or convalescent COVID-19. The donor label of this sample is uncertain.

This clone was detected only a few times. The chain links TRBV21-1 to TRBJ2-3; no check of the table's D call, TRBD2, against the DNA was made. TRBV21-1 is noted as a pseudogene. The CDR3 is 19 residues long. CDR3 bases: TGTGCCAGCAGCAAAGCCGGTAGCGGGGGGGAAATCCGCACAGATACGCAGTATTTT. This encodes CASSKAGSGGEIRTDTQYF.

This chain uses TRBV6-1 with TRBJ2-1; TRBD1 is a possible D gene (6 bases). This CDR3 comprises 16 residues. Germline-derived CDR1 and CDR2 are MNHNS and SASEGT. V was pared by 1 base and J by 6 bases, with 16 bases between. The CDR3 sequence is CASSEGRGIKGNEQFF. CDR3 nucleotides: TGTGCCAGCAGTGAAGGCAGGGGAATCAAAGGCAATGAGCAGTTCTTC.

This chain links TRBV6-5 with TRBJ1-6, with D uncertain. Germline CDR1 reads MNHEY; CDR2 reads SVGAGI. The V gene lost 1 base and the J gene lost 7 bases, with 11 bases spanning the gap. This CDR3 has 15 amino acids. In DNA form, the CDR3 reads TGTGCCAGCAGTTACTTCGGCGGGAGAAATTCACCCCTCCACTTT. Translated: CASSYFGGRNSPLHF.

In its sample, this clone was seen a few times. The sample carries other DNA sequences with the same CDR3. J is TRBJ1-5 and V is TRBV6-5; maybe TRBD1 (5 bases). Germline values: CDR1 MNHEY, CDR2 SVGAGI. The CDR3 is 15 amino acids. The V end was cut by 6 bases, the J end by 2 bases, with 14 bases between. CDR3 region: CASRPPGGGNQPQHF. The DNA for the CDR3 is TGTGCCAGCAGGCCGCCCGGAGGGGGCAATCAGCCCCAGCATTTT.

J is TRBJ2-7 and V is TRBV27, with 9 bases identical to TRBD1. This CDR3 contains 15 residues. V was pared by 6 bases and J by 1 base, with 7 bases of the junction left unmatched. CDR1 and CDR2 from the germline V gene are MNHEY and SMNVEV (reference sequence). The CDR3: CASRGGQGLSYEQYF. As DNA, the CDR3 is TGTGCCAGCAGGGGCGGACAGGGGTTATCCTACGAGCAGTACTTC.

The rearrangement joins TRBV12-3 or TRBV12-4 to TRBJ1-1; D unresolved. This CDR3 contains 13 residues. Trimming pared 5 bases from V and 10 bases from J, leaving 17 bases between. In nucleotides, the CDR3 is TGTGCCAGCAGTCGCCTGGGAGTAGAACTAGCTTTCTTT. This gives the protein CASSRLGVELAFF.

J is TRBJ2-3 and V is TRBV19; 10 positions agree with TRBD2. This CDR3 is built from 18 residues. The J segment lost 0 bases and the V segment lost 5 bases, leaving 11 bases of the junction unmatched. Germline assignment: CDR1 LNHDA and CDR2 SQIVND (reference sequence). The CDR3 bases are TGTGCCAGTAGTGGATCTAGCGGGGGCCACCCTAGCACAGATACGCAGTATTTT. Its translation: CASSGSSGGHPSTDTQYF.

The chain joins TRBV6-4 to TRBJ1-2; D call uncertain. Germline CDR1 reads MRHNA; CDR2 reads SNTAGT. The CDR3 covers 13 residues. V was pared by 0 bases and J by 9 bases, with 11 bases between. The CDR3 DNA is TGTGCCAGCAGTGACTCGAATCTAGCAAGCTACACCTTC. It codes for CASSDSNLASYTF.

This clone was seen a few times. The chain carries TRBV10-3 and TRBJ2-1; 14 positions match TRBD2. The germline gives CDR1 ENHRY, CDR2 SYGVKD. CDR3 length equals 15 residues. Germline trimming cut 10 bases from V and 7 bases from J; bases unmatched to any gene: 9. The CDR3: CATLGRLAGGNEQFF. DNA for the CDR3: TGTGCCACCCTAGGTCGACTAGCGGGGGGGAATGAGCAGTTCTTC.

The CDR3, as DNA: TGTGCCAGCAGCCTTTCGCCTCAGGGCCACACTGAAGCTTTCTTT. Its protein is CASSLSPQGHTEAFF. V and J are TRBV9 and TRBJ1-1; D possibly corresponds to TRBD1 (5 bases). V was cut by 4 bases and J by 3 bases, with 16 bases left in between. Germline V lookup: CDR1 SGDLS, CDR2 YYNGEE. The CDR3 loop spans 15 amino acids.

A single count supports this clone. V gene TRBV2 combines with J gene TRBJ1-5; D ambiguous. The CDR3 is 14 amino acids. V was pared by 5 bases and J by 6 bases, with 14 bases between. Per germline, CDR1 SNHLY and CDR2 FYNNEI. CDR3 in DNA: TGTGCCAGCAGTCCGGAGGCCGTGGGTCAGCCCCAGCATTTT. This gives the protein CASSPEAVGQPQHF.

The chain employs TRBV28 and TRBJ2-3; possibly TRBD1 for D (5 bases). V was trimmed by 5 bases and J by 5 bases, leaving 17 bases between them. The CDR3 contains 15 residues. Germline CDR1 is MDHEN and CDR2 is SYDVKM. This CDR3 is CASSTGKGHLDTQYF. Here the CDR3 DNA reads TGTGCCAGCAGTACAGGCAAGGGTCATCTAGATACGCAGTATTTT.

The J gene is TRBJ2-7, the V gene TRBV5-1; maybe TRBD1 (6 bases). Trimming shortened V by 5 bases and J by 4 bases, and 19 bases separated the two germline ends. Germline V gene data show CDR1 as SGHRS and CDR2 as YFSETQ. The CDR3 length is 15 residues. In DNA form, the CDR3 reads TGCGCCAGCAGACAAAGCCCGGGACAAACGTACGAGCAGTACGTC. Protein: CASRQSPGQTYEQYV.

This chain connects TRBV9 to TRBJ2-3, with D possibly being TRBD2 (5 bases). Germline V gene data show CDR1 as SGDLS and CDR2 as YYNGEE. The CDR3 is 14 amino acids. Trimming left V 4 bases short and J 3 bases short, with 12 bases between. CDR3 in DNA: TGTGCCAGCAGCCCCCCCGGGGTAACAGATACGCAGTATTTT. This sequence encodes CASSPPGVTDTQYF.

The CDR3 here is CASSESISNTEAFF. For the CDR3, the DNA is TGCGCCAGCAGCGAGTCGATCTCTAACACTGAAGCTTTCTTT. This chain connects TRBV5-1 to TRBJ1-1; D gene ambiguous. Deletions cut 4 bases from V and 2 bases from J, with 12 bases between. Germline CDR1 and CDR2: SGHRS and YFSETQ. The CDR3 covers 14 residues.

This clone was observed a handful of times. The rearrangement links TRBV6-6 to TRBJ2-7; TRBD1 agrees at 7 bases. In germline, CDR1 is MNHNY, CDR2 SVGAGI (reference sequence). V lost 6 bases, J lost 0 bases, and 8 bases stayed unmatched. CDR3 length equals 15 residues. The CDR3 DNA reads as TGTGCCAGCAGCCTCCTGGGACAGAGCTCCTACGAGCAGTACTTC. Its protein product is CASSLLGQSSYEQYF.

This chain uses TRBV7-6 with TRBJ1-4; TRBD1 matches at 10 bases. CDR1 and CDR2 (germline): SGHVS, FNYEAQ. This CDR3 contains 16 residues. V was clipped by 5 bases and J by 7 bases; unmatched bases: 10. The CDR3 sequence is CASSAGDRGWGEKLFF. The CDR3 nucleotides read TGTGCCAGCAGCGCCGGGGACAGGGGATGGGGTGAAAAACTGTTTTTT. The full variable domain, completed using reference TRBV7-6 and TRBJ1-4, is GAGVSQSPRYKVTKRGQDVALRCDPISGHVSLYWYRQALGQGPEFLTYFNYEAQQDKSGLPNDRFSAERPEGSISTLTIQRTEQRDSAMYRCASSAGDRGWGEKLFFGSGTQLSVL.

This clone has only a few counts. DNA of the CDR3: TGTGCCAGCAGCTTGACCAGGGCCCCCTATAATTCACCCCTCCACTTT. Its translation is CASSLTRAPYNSPLHF. This rearrangement joins TRBV5-4 to TRBJ1-6; perhaps TRBD1 as D (5 bases). The CDR3 has 16 amino acids. With 1 base removed from V and 2 bases from J, the gap between germline ends came to 10 bases. Germline CDR1 SGHNT, CDR2 YYREEE (reference sequence).

This sequence joins TRBV7-9 and TRBJ2-2; 13 bases line up with TRBD2. The CDR3 has 18 residues. Germline CDR1 SEHNR, CDR2 FQNEAQ (reference sequence). Trimming removed 4 bases from V and 2 bases from J; junction bases left unmatched: 7. Here the CDR3 reads CASSSPGLAGINTGELFF. The DNA for the CDR3 is TGTGCCAGCAGCTCCCCGGGACTAGCGGGGATAAACACCGGGGAGCTGTTTTTT.

The V and J genes are TRBV11-2 and TRBJ2-2; D possibly corresponds to TRBD1 (5 bases). With 5 bases removed from V and 5 bases from J, the gap between germline ends came to 18 bases. CDR3 length: 16 residues. Germline values: CDR1 SGHAT, CDR2 FQNNGV. In DNA form, the CDR3 reads TGTGCCAGCAGCCCATTCAAGGGGATCGGGACCGGGGAGCTGTTTTTT. This encodes CASSPFKGIGTGELFF.

The chain is built from TRBV24-1 and TRBJ2-1; possibly TRBD1 for D (5 bases). V gave up 6 bases and J gave up 0 bases, with 11 bases separating them. The CDR3 consists of 15 residues. Germline lookup yields CDR1 KGHDR and CDR2 SFDVKD. The CDR3 DNA is TGTGCCACCAGTAGTATAAGGGGCTCCTACAATGAGCAGTTCTTC. This codes for CATSSIRGSYNEQFF.

CDR3: CASSIAAGYEQYF. The CDR3 DNA sequence: TGTGCCAGTAGTATAGCGGCAGGTTACGAGCAGTACTTC. The chain combines TRBV19 with TRBJ2-7; no firm D call. The CDR3 consists of 13 residues. With 1 base removed from V and 4 bases from J, the gap between germline ends came to 8 bases. The V gene's germline CDR1 is LNHDA and CDR2 SQIVND (reference sequence).

This clone was picked up a small number of times. This chain links TRBV18 with TRBJ2-3; 7 bases are shared with TRBD2. This CDR3 comprises 14 residues. Germline-derived CDR1 and CDR2 are KGHSH and LQKENI. The trim removed 2 bases at V and 1 base at J, leaving 0 bases unmatched. CDR3 sequence (DNA): TGTGCCAGCTCACCAGGGGGGGGCACAGATACGCAGTATTTT. It encodes CASSPGGGTDTQYF.